The T cell receptor beta chain described here comes from a study of cytomegalovirus exposure and HLA in healthy donors. PCR employed 60 Vbeta and 13 Jbeta primers. Some clones are missing from TCRdb's copy, which holds only in-frame ones; the method was immunoSEQ multiplex PCR. The sample holds 200,000 to 300,000 clones, roughly 86% seen once. Per the germline V gene, CDR1 is SGHKS and CDR2 is YYEKEE (reference sequence). V was clipped by 0 bases and J by 5 bases; unmatched bases: 3. This CDR3 is 14 amino acids long. This TCR came from a woman in her forties in good health and CMV-seropositive. The sequenced material came from PBMCs. This sequence joins TRBV5-5 and TRBJ2-7, with TRBD2 identical over 9 bases. The CDR3 region has the DNA TGTGCCAGCAGCTTGGCCCCTAGCGGGAACGAGCAGTACTTC. Amino acids: CASSLAPSGNEQYF.